The clone carrying this T cell receptor beta chain has a count of ten or more. Its matching antigen is unknown. This record belongs to a study of identical twins. Findings of the study overall: Out-of-frame alpha sequences common to twins exhibited a surplus of low generation probability. With monozygotic twins, out-of-frame TCR alpha sharing exceeded what models estimated.

Germline V gives CDR1 ENHRY, CDR2 SYGVKD. Trimming took 4 bases from V and 3 from J, leaving 15 bases between them. This CDR3 spans 15 amino acids. A universal primer site came from template switching; cDNA carried unique molecular identifiers. TCRdb reprocessed the 5' RACE reads with MiXCR, giving one entry per CDR3 protein. The sample holds around 340,000 distinct CDR3 sequences, more than 9% seen once. This sample was also put to use in a study of yellow fever vaccine responses in identical twins. That paper notes: Reportedly, twins' vaccine T cell responses looked partly convergent and partly personalized.

The chain is built from TRBV10-3 and TRBJ2-5; D call uncertain. The receptor's source is a woman aged 18 to 35 in good health. Material: CD8+ T cells sorted from blood. For the CDR3, the DNA is TGTGCCATCAGTGGGAAGGTTGAAGAAAAAGAGACCCAGTACTTC. This sequence encodes CAISGKVEEKETQYF.